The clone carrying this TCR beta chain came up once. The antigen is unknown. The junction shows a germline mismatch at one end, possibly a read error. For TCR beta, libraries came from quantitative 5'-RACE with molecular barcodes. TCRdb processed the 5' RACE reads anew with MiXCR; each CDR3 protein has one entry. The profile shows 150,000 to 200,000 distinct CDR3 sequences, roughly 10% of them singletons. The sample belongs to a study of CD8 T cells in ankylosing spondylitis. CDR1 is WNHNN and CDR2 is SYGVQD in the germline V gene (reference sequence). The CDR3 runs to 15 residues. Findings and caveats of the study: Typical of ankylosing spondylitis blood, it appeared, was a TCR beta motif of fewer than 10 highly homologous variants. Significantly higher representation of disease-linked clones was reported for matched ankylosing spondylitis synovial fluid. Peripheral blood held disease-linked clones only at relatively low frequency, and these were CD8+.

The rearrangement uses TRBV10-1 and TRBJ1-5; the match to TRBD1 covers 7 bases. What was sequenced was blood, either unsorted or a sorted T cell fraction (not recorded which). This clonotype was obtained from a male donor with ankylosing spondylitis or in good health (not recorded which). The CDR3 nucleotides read TGCGCCGGCAGTGGTGACAGGGAGCGCAATCAGCCCCAGCATTTT. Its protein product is CAGSGDRERNQPQHF.